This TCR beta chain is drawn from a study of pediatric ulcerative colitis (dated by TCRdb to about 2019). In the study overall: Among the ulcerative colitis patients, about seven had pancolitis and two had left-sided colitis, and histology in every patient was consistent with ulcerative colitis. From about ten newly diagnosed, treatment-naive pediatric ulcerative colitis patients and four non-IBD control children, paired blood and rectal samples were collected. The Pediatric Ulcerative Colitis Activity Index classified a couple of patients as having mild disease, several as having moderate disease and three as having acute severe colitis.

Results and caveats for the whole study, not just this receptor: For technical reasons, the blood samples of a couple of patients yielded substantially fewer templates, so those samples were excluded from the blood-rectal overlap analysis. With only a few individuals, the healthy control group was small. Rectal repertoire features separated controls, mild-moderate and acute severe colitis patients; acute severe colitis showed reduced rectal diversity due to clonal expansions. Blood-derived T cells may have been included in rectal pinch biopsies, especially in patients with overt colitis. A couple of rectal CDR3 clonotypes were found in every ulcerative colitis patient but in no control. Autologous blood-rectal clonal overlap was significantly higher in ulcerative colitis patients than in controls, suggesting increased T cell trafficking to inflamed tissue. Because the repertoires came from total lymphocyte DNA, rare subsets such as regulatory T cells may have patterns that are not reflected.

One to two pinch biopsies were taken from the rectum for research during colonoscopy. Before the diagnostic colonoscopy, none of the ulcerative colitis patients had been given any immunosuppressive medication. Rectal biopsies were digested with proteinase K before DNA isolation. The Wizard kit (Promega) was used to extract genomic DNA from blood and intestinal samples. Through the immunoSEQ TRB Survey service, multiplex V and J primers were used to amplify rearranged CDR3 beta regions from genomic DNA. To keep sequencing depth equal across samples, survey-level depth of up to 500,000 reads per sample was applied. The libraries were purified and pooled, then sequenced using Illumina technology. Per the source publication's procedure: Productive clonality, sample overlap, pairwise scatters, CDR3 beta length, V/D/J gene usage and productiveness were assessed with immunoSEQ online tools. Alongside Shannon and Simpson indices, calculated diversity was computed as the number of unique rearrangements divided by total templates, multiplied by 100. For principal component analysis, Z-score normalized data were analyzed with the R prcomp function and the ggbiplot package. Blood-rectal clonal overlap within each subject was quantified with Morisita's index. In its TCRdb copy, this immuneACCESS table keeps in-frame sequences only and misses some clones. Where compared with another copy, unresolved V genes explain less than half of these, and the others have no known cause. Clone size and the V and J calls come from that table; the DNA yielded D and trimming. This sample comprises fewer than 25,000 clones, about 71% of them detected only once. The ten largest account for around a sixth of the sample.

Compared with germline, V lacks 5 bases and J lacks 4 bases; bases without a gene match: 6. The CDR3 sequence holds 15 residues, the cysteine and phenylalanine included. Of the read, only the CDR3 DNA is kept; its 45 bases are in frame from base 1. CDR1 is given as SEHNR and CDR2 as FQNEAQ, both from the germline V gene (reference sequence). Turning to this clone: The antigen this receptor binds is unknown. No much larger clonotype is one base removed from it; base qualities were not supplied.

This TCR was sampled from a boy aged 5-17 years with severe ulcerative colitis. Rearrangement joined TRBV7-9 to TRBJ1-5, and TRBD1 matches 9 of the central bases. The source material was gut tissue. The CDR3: CASSLGGTGNQPQHF. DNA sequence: TGTGCCAGCAGCCTCGGAGGGACAGGGAATCAGCCCCAGCATTTT. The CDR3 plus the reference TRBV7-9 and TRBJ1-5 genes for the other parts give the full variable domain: DTGVSQNPRHKITKRGQNVTFRCDPISEHNRLYWYRQTLGQGPEFLTYFQNEAQLEKSRLLSDRFSAERPKGSFSTLEIQRTEQGDSAMYLCASSLGGTGNQPQHFGDGTRLSIL.